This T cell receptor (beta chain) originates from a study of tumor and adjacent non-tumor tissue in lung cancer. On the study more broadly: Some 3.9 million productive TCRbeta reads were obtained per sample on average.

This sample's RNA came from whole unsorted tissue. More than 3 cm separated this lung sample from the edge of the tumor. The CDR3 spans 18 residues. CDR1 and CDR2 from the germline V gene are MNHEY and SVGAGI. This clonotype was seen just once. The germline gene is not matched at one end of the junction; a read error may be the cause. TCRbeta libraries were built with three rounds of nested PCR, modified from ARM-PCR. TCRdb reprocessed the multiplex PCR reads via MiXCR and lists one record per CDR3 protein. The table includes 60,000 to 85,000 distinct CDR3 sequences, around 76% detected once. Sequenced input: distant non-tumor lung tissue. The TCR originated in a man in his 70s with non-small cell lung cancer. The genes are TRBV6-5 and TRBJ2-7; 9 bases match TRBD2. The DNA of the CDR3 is TGTGCCAGCAGTTACTCTGGGCTAGCGGGACCCCCAGGGTACGAGAAGTACTTC. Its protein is CASSYSGLAGPPGYEKYF.